This is a list of T cell receptor beta chains from one sample in a study of blood T cell repertoires in COVID-19. The protocol was immunoSEQ multiplex PCR, while the TCRdb copy is restricted to in-frame clones and leaves out a portion. The data contain under 250,000 clones, around 83% of them singletons. The specimen sequenced was peripheral blood. These receptors originate from a man in his fifties with active or convalescent COVID-19. Both conserved end residues are part of each CDR3. D genes are given only for firm matches. Only some rows state a clone size, as once, few, many or a class for expanded clones.

D gene | J gene | V gene | CDR3 length | clone size | CDR3 DNA | CDR3 protein
. | TRBJ2-6 | TRBV28 | 14 | . | TGTGCCAGCAGTTCAGGGAATGGGGCCAACGTCCTGACTTTC | CASSSGNGANVLTF
TRBD2 | TRBJ2-3 | TRBV18 | 17 | . | TGTGCCAGCTCACCCTTACGCAGCGGGGGGCCACCTGATACGCAGTATTTT | CASSPLRSGGPPDTQYF
. | TRBJ2-4 | TRBV7-2 | 19 | . | TGTGCCAGCAGCCTGGGCGCAGGGGCCGCGACTCTAGCCAAAAACATTCAGTACTTC | CASSLGAGAATLAKNIQYF
. | TRBJ1-2 | TRBV28 | 19 | few | TGTGCCAGCAGTTTAAAGGGCCAACGGACGGACCGGGGGGACTATGGCTACACCTTC | CASSLKGQRTDRGDYGYTF
. | TRBJ1-2 | TRBV6-5 | 14 | . | TGTGCCAGCAATCCCTTAGGGGAACCCTATGGCTACACCTTC | CASNPLGEPYGYTF
. | TRBJ2-7 | TRBV12-5 | 14 | . | TGTGCTAGTGCCTTAGGGGGGGTAGGATACGAGCAGTACTTC | CASALGGVGYEQYF
TRBD2 | TRBJ2-3 | TRBV7-2 | 16 | . | TGTGCCAGCAGCACCACTAGCGGGGGGAACACAGATACGCAGTATTTT | CASSTTSGGNTDTQYF
TRBD1 | TRBJ2-2 | TRBV5-4 | 16 | . | TGTGCCAGCAGCTTGGCTTCTCAGGGGGTCACCGGGGAGCTGTTTTTT | CASSLASQGVTGELFF
TRBD2 | TRBJ2-3 | TRBV4-1 | 15 | . | TGCGCCAGCAGCCAAGTGGGACTACACACAGATACGCAGTATTTT | CASSQVGLHTDTQYF
. | TRBJ2-1 | TRBV5-4 | 14 | . | TGTGCCAGCAGCAGGTGGGGTAGCGGCAATGAGCAGTTCTTC | CASSRWGSGNEQFF
. | TRBJ2-7 | TRBV2 | 12 | few | TGTGCCAGCAGTGCCGGGGTCTACGAGCAGTACTTC | CASSAGVYEQYF
. | TRBJ1-2 | TRBV7-2 | 15 | . | TGTGCCTACGGCGGGGGGCCAGGAGCTAACTATGGCTACACCTTC | CAYGGGPGANYGYTF
. | TRBJ2-1 | TRBV7-2 | 15 | . | TGTGCCAGCAGCCCTCCCCCCCAGGGGTACAATGAGCAGTTCTTC | CASSPPPQGYNEQFF
. | TRBJ1-5 | TRBV7-2 | 13 | . | TGTGCCAGCAGCCGCCCCGGGGATCAGCCCCAGCATTTT | CASSRPGDQPQHF
. | TRBJ2-3 | TRBV7-9 | 15 | . | TGTGCCAGCAGGTCTACAGGGATAAGAACAGATACGCAGTATTTT | CASRSTGIRTDTQYF
TRBD1 | TRBJ1-6 | TRBV19 | 15 | . | TGTGCCAGTAGTATCGGGACAGCCGCCGGTTCACCCCTCCACTTT | CASSIGTAAGSPLHF
TRBD1 | TRBJ1-2 | TRBV28 | 17 | . | TGTGCCAGCCACATCTCGCCGACAGGGGGCCTCGGCTATGGCTACACCTTC | CASHISPTGGLGYGYTF
TRBD1 | TRBJ1-5 | TRBV7-8 | 15 | few | TGTGCCAGCAGCCCGACGGACAGGGGGTATCAGCCCCAGCATTTT | CASSPTDRGYQPQHF
. | TRBJ1-1 | TRBV19 | 14 | . | TGTGCCAGTAGTTGGGGCCACGACGGGACTGAAGCTTTCTTT | CASSWGHDGTEAFF
. | TRBJ1-3 | TRBV7-3 | 15 | . | TGTGCCAGCAGCTTAACGCCGAGCTCTGGAAACACCATATATTTT | CASSLTPSSGNTIYF
. | TRBJ1-3 | TRBV7-2 | 14 | . | TGTGCCAGCAGCTTAACGCCAGTCGGAAACACCATATATTTT | CASSLTPVGNTIYF
. | TRBJ2-5 | TRBV7-8 | 16 | . | TGTGCCAGCAGCTTACCCCCAGGGTTCCCCCAAGAGACCCAGTACTTC | CASSLPPGFPQETQYF
. | TRBJ1-6 | TRBV18 | 17 | . | TGTGCCAGCTCACCGCTTCCCCATGGGACTCCTAATTCACCCCTCCACTTT | CASSPLPHGTPNSPLHF
. | TRBJ2-5 | TRBV6-2/TRBV6-3 | 12 | . | TGTGCCAGCAGTTCGGGGTGGGAGACCCAGTACTTC | CASSSGWETQYF
TRBD1 | TRBJ1-1 | TRBV6-1 | 14 | . | TGTGCCAGCAGTACACGGACAGGAGGGACTGAAGCTTTCTTT | CASSTRTGGTEAFF
TRBD1 | TRBJ1-4 | TRBV2 | 12 | . | TGTGCCAGCAAGGACAGGGACGAAAAACTGTTTTTT | CASKDRDEKLFF
TRBD1 | TRBJ1-2 | TRBV2 | 15 | . | TGTGCCAGCAGACCCCTTCAGGGGGGTAACTATGGCTACACCTTC | CASRPLQGGNYGYTF
TRBD1 | TRBJ1-5 | TRBV28 | 15 | . | TGTGCCAGCAGTTTATGGGCAGGGGGGTATCAGCCCCAGCATTTT | CASSLWAGGYQPQHF